This entry lists 9 T cell receptor beta chains sequenced from one sample in a study of blood T cell repertoires in COVID-19 (dated by TCRdb to about 2020). Libraries were made using the immunoSEQ multiplex PCR assay. Not all clones reach the TCRdb copy of this immuneACCESS table, which keeps in-frame sequences only. Checked studies attribute under half of the gap to unresolved V genes and leave the rest unexplained. In all, the sample holds 85,000 to 95,000 clones, and roughly 88% of those were seen once. The top ten clones comprise around 0.47% of the sample. The sequencing sample was made of peripheral blood. The receptor set was obtained from a man aged 55 to 70 with acute or convalescent COVID-19.

The J gene is TRBJ1-2, the V gene TRBV3-1 (or the pseudogene TRBV3-2), with D maybe TRBD1 (5 bases). The CDR3 runs to 14 residues. Deletions cut 3 bases from V and 7 bases from J, with 15 bases between. Germline V gene lookup returns CDR1 LGHDT and CDR2 YNNKEL (reference sequence). The CDR3 nucleotides are TGTGCCAGCAGCCATCAAATTGGGGCGAGTGGCTACACCTTC. This gives the protein CASSHQIGASGYTF.

The V gene is TRBV2, the J gene TRBJ1-2, with a weak D call TRBD1 (5 bases). The V and J ends lost 7 bases and 6 bases respectively, with 18 bases between them. The CDR3 sequence is 14 residues long. The germline CDR1 and CDR2 sequences are SNHLY and FYNNEI. The CDR3 region has the DNA TGTGCCAGCACGGATTACCAGGGTTGGGATGGCTACACCTTC. Amino acid sequence: CASTDYQGWDGYTF.

The chain couples TRBV9 to TRBJ1-4; D gene unclear. This CDR3 spans 12 amino acids. The V gene lost 8 bases and the J gene lost 7 bases, with 12 bases spanning the gap. Germline V lookup: CDR1 SGDLS, CDR2 YYNGEE. The CDR3 region is CASSVVAEKLFF. In DNA form, the CDR3 reads TGTGCCAGTTCGGTTGTTGCTGAAAAACTGTTTTTT.

This clone was observed once. This CDR3 is CASTTVLPGANVLTF. The CDR3 DNA reads TGTGCCAGCACCACAGTTCTGCCAGGGGCCAACGTCCTGACTTTC. This chain connects TRBV5-4 to TRBJ2-6; D remains unclear. The CDR3 contains 15 residues. V was shortened by 6 bases and J by 4 bases, with 14 bases between the two germline ends. Per the germline V gene, CDR1 is SGHNT and CDR2 is YYREEE (reference sequence).

This clone was observed once. V is TRBV6-5 and J is TRBJ1-6; 8 positions agree with TRBD1. The length of the CDR3 is 14 residues. Germline CDR1 is MNHEY and CDR2 is SVGAGI. Trimming removed 4 bases from V and 9 bases from J; junction bases left unmatched: 5. In nucleotides, the CDR3 is TGTGCCAGCAGTTTGGCAGGGGGCGCTTCACCCCTCCACTTT. Protein product: CASSLAGGASPLHF.

The chain links TRBV9 to TRBJ1-2; 9 bases align to TRBD1. The length of the CDR3 is 13 residues. Germline loops: CDR1 SGDLS, CDR2 YYNGEE. Germline trimming cut 4 bases from V and 10 bases from J; bases unmatched to any gene: 8. CDR3 bases: TGTGCCAGCAGCAGCGACAGGGGGAGAATCTACACCTTC. This encodes CASSSDRGRIYTF.

The gene calls are TRBV5-1 and TRBJ1-2; the D is unclear. Germline V gene data show CDR1 as SGHRS and CDR2 as YFSETQ. This CDR3 has 12 amino acids. V was pared by 4 bases and J by 8 bases, with 12 bases between. For the CDR3, the DNA is TGCGCCAGCAGCCCTCAAACCAGGGGCTACACCTTC. This gives the protein CASSPQTRGYTF.

Turning to this clone: Other nucleotide sequences in the sample specify the same CDR3. This chain joins TRBV7-3 and TRBJ2-2; no clear D gene. CDR1 and CDR2 from the germline V gene are SGHTA and FQGTGA. V lost 4 bases and J 2 bases, leaving 5 bases between the germline ends. There are 13 residues in the CDR3. The CDR3 DNA reads as TGTGCCAGCAGCTCCAGTAACACCGGGGAGCTGTTTTTT. Amino acids: CASSSSNTGELFF.

The sample holds one count of this clone. This chain joins TRBV29-1 and TRBJ1-3; D is possibly TRBD1 (5 bases). Trimming removed 5 bases from V and 4 bases from J, with 6 bases in between. Germline values: CDR1 SQVTM, CDR2 ANQGSEA. The CDR3 extends over 11 amino acids. The CDR3 here is CSVRGGNTIYF. In nucleotides, the CDR3 is TGCAGCGTTCGGGGGGGAAACACCATATATTTT.